The rows below give T cell receptor beta chains drawn from one sample of a study of OX40 agonist ivuxolimab in advanced cancers. Measured with immunoSEQ multiplex PCR; TCRdb has only the in-frame clones, and not every one. This table has about 15,000 clones, 70% to 75% appearing once. The sequencing here drew on CD4+ or CD8+ T cells sorted from blood, taken in a trial of the OX40 agonist ivuxolimab. These receptors were obtained from an adult with an advanced solid tumor such as melanoma, head and neck, liver or kidney cancer. The CDR3 runs from the conserved cysteine through the conserved F or W. Each record gives: clone size, D gene, V gene, J gene, CDR3 DNA, CDR3 protein. D genes are given only for firm matches. Clone size appears in some rows only: once, few, many, or a class for an expanded clone.

clone_size: NA; d_call: NA; v_call: TRBV27; j_call: TRBJ2-1; cdr3_nt: TGTGCCAGCACCCCGGGACTCTTAAGGCTTTACAATGAGCAGTTCTTC; cdr3_aa: CASTPGLLRLYNEQFF
clone_size: few; d_call: NA; v_call: TRBV9; j_call: TRBJ2-1; cdr3_nt: TGTGCCAGCAGCGTAGAAGGAACCTACAATGAGCAGTTCTTC; cdr3_aa: CASSVEGTYNEQFF
clone_size: NA; d_call: TRBD2; v_call: TRBV2; j_call: TRBJ2-1; cdr3_nt: TGTGCCAGCAGTGAAGAGGGCCCTTGGGGGAGGGCGGGCGATGAGCAGTTCTTC; cdr3_aa: CASSEEGPWGRAGDEQFF
clone_size: NA; d_call: NA; v_call: TRBV5-5; j_call: TRBJ1-5; cdr3_nt: TGTGCCAGCAGCTTTACGGGGGCTGAGGGTCAGCCCCAGCATTTT; cdr3_aa: CASSFTGAEGQPQHF
clone_size: NA; d_call: NA; v_call: TRBV21-1; j_call: TRBJ2-7; cdr3_nt: TGTGCCAGCAGCAAAGGTACCGGGACCGAGAGCTCCTACGAGCAGTACTTC; cdr3_aa: CASSKGTGTESSYEQYF
clone_size: NA; d_call: TRBD1; v_call: TRBV6-1; j_call: TRBJ1-1; cdr3_nt: TGTGCCAGCAGTTCAACAGGGGAGAACACTGAAGCTTTCTTT; cdr3_aa: CASSSTGENTEAFF
clone_size: NA; d_call: NA; v_call: TRBV5-6; j_call: TRBJ2-5; cdr3_nt: TGTGCCAGCAGCTTCCAGATGCGGACTAGGGGGGAGACCCAGTACTTC; cdr3_aa: CASSFQMRTRGETQYF
clone_size: NA; d_call: NA; v_call: TRBV12-5; j_call: TRBJ2-6; cdr3_nt: TGTGCTAGTGGTATTCAGGCTTTGGGACAAAGTCGGGCCAACGTCCTGACTTTC; cdr3_aa: CASGIQALGQSRANVLTF
clone_size: NA; d_call: NA; v_call: TRBV7-8; j_call: TRBJ1-5; cdr3_nt: TGTGCCAGCAGCTTAGGCAGGAATCAGCCCCAGCATTTT; cdr3_aa: CASSLGRNQPQHF
clone_size: NA; d_call: NA; v_call: TRBV10-2; j_call: TRBJ2-7; cdr3_nt: TGCGCCAGCAGTGTCGGCAGGCCGATTTTCGAGCAGTACTTC; cdr3_aa: CASSVGRPIFEQYF
clone_size: NA; d_call: TRBD1; v_call: TRBV7-9; j_call: TRBJ1-5; cdr3_nt: TGTGCCAGCAGCTTACTCGGGACAGCGAATCAGCCCCAGCATTTT; cdr3_aa: CASSLLGTANQPQHF
clone_size: medium-sized; d_call: NA; v_call: TRBV6-6; j_call: TRBJ2-2; cdr3_nt: TGTGCCAGCTGCACGCCGGGGGCAGGGGCCACCGGGGAGCTGTTTTTT; cdr3_aa: CASCTPGAGATGELFF
clone_size: medium-sized; d_call: NA; v_call: TRBV11-2; j_call: TRBJ2-3; cdr3_nt: TGTGCCAGCAGCTTAGTGCTCACAGATACGCAGTATTTT; cdr3_aa: CASSLVLTDTQYF
clone_size: NA; d_call: TRBD1; v_call: TRBV7-9; j_call: TRBJ2-1; cdr3_nt: TGTGCCAGCAGCTTTCCGGGACAGGGGAACAATGAGCAGTTCTTC; cdr3_aa: CASSFPGQGNNEQFF
clone_size: NA; d_call: NA; v_call: TRBV27; j_call: TRBJ1-1; cdr3_nt: TGTGCCAGCAGTTTACGAGGGGCCACTGAAGCTTTCTTT; cdr3_aa: CASSLRGATEAFF
clone_size: NA; d_call: NA; v_call: TRBV27; j_call: TRBJ2-7; cdr3_nt: TGTGCCAGCAGTGGCGGGATTGCCTACGAGCAGTACTTC; cdr3_aa: CASSGGIAYEQYF
clone_size: NA; d_call: NA; v_call: TRBV7-2; j_call: TRBJ1-1; cdr3_nt: TGTGCCAGCAGCTTTGATTCTTTCAGTGAAGCTTTCTTT; cdr3_aa: CASSFDSFSEAFF
clone_size: NA; d_call: NA; v_call: TRBV12-5; j_call: TRBJ1-1; cdr3_nt: TGTGCTAGCAAGGAAGACAGTGGAAACACTGAAGCTTTCTTT; cdr3_aa: CASKEDSGNTEAFF
clone_size: NA; d_call: NA; v_call: TRBV7-9; j_call: TRBJ2-5; cdr3_nt: TGTGCCAGCAGCTTAGCGACGGACAACCAAGAGACCCAGTACTTC; cdr3_aa: CASSLATDNQETQYF
clone_size: medium-sized; d_call: NA; v_call: TRBV29-1; j_call: TRBJ2-7; cdr3_nt: TGCAGCGTTGAGAGCAGTGTTCGCGAGCAGTACTTC; cdr3_aa: CSVESSVREQYF
clone_size: few; d_call: NA; v_call: TRBV5-1; j_call: TRBJ2-7; cdr3_nt: TGCGCCAGCAGCTATATCCGGGACGACGACGAGCAGTACTTC; cdr3_aa: CASSYIRDDDEQYF
clone_size: NA; d_call: NA; v_call: TRBV5-4; j_call: TRBJ2-7; cdr3_nt: TGTGCCAGCAGCCAGGGGGGCTCCTACGAGCAGTACTTC; cdr3_aa: CASSQGGSYEQYF
clone_size: few; d_call: TRBD1; v_call: TRBV4-3; j_call: TRBJ1-5; cdr3_nt: TGCGCCAGCAGCCGCGACAGGGGGAGCAATCAGCCCCAGCATTTT; cdr3_aa: CASSRDRGSNQPQHF
clone_size: NA; d_call: TRBD1; v_call: TRBV5-1; j_call: TRBJ2-5; cdr3_nt: TGCGCCAGCAGCGAGGGGACAGTTGGAGGAGAGACCCAGTACTTC; cdr3_aa: CASSEGTVGGETQYF
clone_size: NA; d_call: TRBD1; v_call: TRBV28; j_call: TRBJ2-7; cdr3_nt: TGTGCCAGCAGTTCCGGACAGGGGGGGCCCTACGAGCAGTACTTC; cdr3_aa: CASSSGQGGPYEQYF
clone_size: medium-sized; d_call: NA; v_call: TRBV19; j_call: TRBJ1-2; cdr3_nt: TGTGCCAGTAGTATTCCGGCCGGTAACTATGGCTACACCTTC; cdr3_aa: CASSIPAGNYGYTF
clone_size: NA; d_call: NA; v_call: TRBV27; j_call: TRBJ2-7; cdr3_nt: TGTGCCAGCAGTCCGCTAGTGGGGTACGAGCAGTACTTC; cdr3_aa: CASSPLVGYEQYF
clone_size: few; d_call: TRBD1; v_call: TRBV19; j_call: TRBJ2-3; cdr3_nt: TGTGCCAGTAGCCTGGGACAGACTAGCACAGATACGCAGTATTTT; cdr3_aa: CASSLGQTSTDTQYF
clone_size: NA; d_call: NA; v_call: TRBV19; j_call: TRBJ1-2; cdr3_nt: TGTGCCAGTGGTGAAGGCGAGTATGGCTACACCTTC; cdr3_aa: CASGEGEYGYTF